The 16 T cell receptor beta chains reported below all come from one sample, sequenced in a study of blood T cell repertoires in COVID-19. Repertoires were generated with immunoSEQ multiplex PCR, while TCRdb's copy carries only in-frame clones and drops some. This table holds over 200,000 clones, 82% found once. The sample comprised peripheral blood. All receptors derive from a woman in her 40s with acute or convalescent COVID-19.

V gene TRBV2 combines with J gene TRBJ2-3; 11 bases agree with TRBD2. The V gene's germline CDR1 is SNHLY and CDR2 FYNNEI. CDR3 length: 14 amino acids. V trimming: 5 bases; J trimming: 5 bases; junction bases outside the gene matches: 3. The CDR3 DNA is TGTGCCAGCAGTTTCGGGACTAGCGGAGATACGCAGTATTTT. Protein: CASSFGTSGDTQYF.

The chain recombines TRBV19 with TRBJ2-1; the D is unclear. The CDR3 totals 11 residues. V shed 5 bases and J shed 3 bases, with 2 bases lying between them. CDR1 is LNHDA, CDR2 SQIVND, per germline (reference sequence). The CDR3 spells CASSRYNEQFF. The CDR3, as DNA: TGTGCCAGTAGTCGCTACAATGAGCAGTTCTTC. Based on the CDR3 plus reference TRBV19 and TRBJ2-1, the full variable domain is DGGITQSPKYLFRKEGQNVTLSCEQNLNHDAMYWYRQDPGQGLRLIYYSQIVNDFQKGDIAEGYSVSREKKESFPLTVTSAQKNPTAFYLCASSRYNEQFFGPGTRLTVL.

This chain uses TRBV15 with TRBJ1-2, with a tentative D call TRBD1 (5 bases). The V end was cut by 0 bases, the J end by 2 bases, with 13 bases between. This CDR3 region has 16 residues. Germline V CDR1 and CDR2: LNHNV, YYDKDF (reference sequence). The chain's CDR3 is CATSRDLMAGNYGYTF. CDR3 DNA sequence: TGTGCCACCAGCAGAGATCTTATGGCAGGGAACTATGGCTACACCTTC.

This clone appeared a few times. This chain links TRBV5-6 with TRBJ1-1; D may be TRBD1 (6 bases). This CDR3 spans 16 amino acids. Germline V CDR1 and CDR2: SGHDT, YYEEEE. Trimming removed 1 base at V and 1 base at J, with 14 bases between. Here the CDR3 DNA reads TGTGCCAGCAGCTTGCCCCTGGGACACCAGAACACTGAAGCTTTCTTT. This sequence encodes CASSLPLGHQNTEAFF.

The chain is built from TRBV11-2 and TRBJ2-1; D is undetermined. Germline V gene sequence: CDR1 SGHAT, CDR2 FQNNGV. The CDR3 spans 13 residues. Trimming removed 5 bases at V and 0 bases at J, with 5 bases between. This chain's CDR3 is CASSPSSYNEQFF. CDR3 nucleotide sequence: TGTGCCAGCAGCCCTAGCTCCTACAATGAGCAGTTCTTC.

J is TRBJ1-5 and V is TRBV10-1, with no clear D. V lost 6 bases to trimming and J lost 7 bases, with 13 bases between them. Per germline, CDR1 WNHNN and CDR2 SYGVQD (reference sequence). The CDR3 contains 13 residues. The CDR3 loop is CASSDYEGQPQHF. CDR3 nucleotides: TGCGCCAGCAGCGACTATGAAGGCCAGCCCCAGCATTTT.

The chain has TRBV5-1 and TRBJ2-3; maybe TRBD1 (6 bases). CDR3 length: 16 amino acids. V gave up 1 base and J gave up 5 bases, with 17 bases separating them. Germline CDR1 is SGHRS and CDR2 is YFSETQ. This CDR3 is CASSLYSPGAGDTQYF. CDR3 nucleotide sequence: TGCGCCAGCAGCTTGTACTCTCCAGGGGCGGGAGATACGCAGTATTTT.

The chain carries TRBV13 and TRBJ2-7, with 7 bases that match TRBD2. This CDR3 has 14 amino acids. Germline V gene sequence: CDR1 PRHDT, CDR2 FYEKMQ (reference sequence). V shed 6 bases, J shed 2 bases, and the junction held 7 bases outside the gene matches. CDR3 protein: CASSTRGVPYEQYF. The CDR3, as DNA: TGTGCCAGCAGTACCCGGGGGGTGCCCTACGAGCAGTACTTC.

V usage is TRBV6-5 and J usage is TRBJ2-3; the match to TRBD2 covers 12 bases. From germline, CDR1 is MNHEY and CDR2 SVGAGI. V gave up 9 bases and J gave up 3 bases; unmatched junction bases: 4. The CDR3 loop spans 14 amino acids. This CDR3 is CASRTSGETDTQYF. The CDR3 DNA follows: TGTGCCAGTAGGACTAGCGGGGAGACAGATACGCAGTATTTT.

This clone was seen more than once but under ten times. This chain uses TRBV3-1 (or the pseudogene TRBV3-2) with TRBJ2-7, with TRBD2 matching 12 bases. Germline CDR1 is LGHDT and CDR2 is YNNKEL (reference sequence). The CDR3 has 19 residues. With 4 bases clipped from V and 4 bases from J, the junction kept 17 bases outside the gene matches. The chain's CDR3 is CASSRSCGTSGWSGYEQYF. The CDR3 DNA reads as TGTGCCAGCAGCCGCAGCTGTGGGACTAGCGGGTGGAGTGGGTACGAGCAGTACTTC.

The chain employs TRBV6-1 and TRBJ1-5, with D unresolved. V shed 2 bases and J shed 3 bases, with 5 bases lying between them. This CDR3 is built from 13 residues. From germline, CDR1 is MNHNS and CDR2 SASEGT. This chain's CDR3 is CASSESNNQPQHF. For the CDR3, the DNA is TGTGCCAGCAGTGAAAGCAACAATCAGCCCCAGCATTTT.

The CDR3 is CASSKARLAGRRTGELFF. The CDR3 DNA reads as TGTGCCAGCAGCAAAGCGAGACTAGCGGGCCGTCGGACCGGGGAGCTGTTTTTT. V is TRBV21-1 and J is TRBJ2-2; TRBD2 reflects the table's D call only, with no check against the DNA. TRBV21-1 is marked as a pseudogene. The CDR3 contains 18 residues.

This chain joins TRBV5-4 and TRBJ1-2; TRBD1 matches at 9 bases. Losses at the gene ends were 5 bases for V and 4 bases for J; bases not matched to a gene: 9. CDR3 length equals 15 residues. Per germline, CDR1 SGHNT and CDR2 YYREEE (reference sequence). The CDR3 nucleotides read TGTGCCAGCAGTTACAGGGACAGGGCGGCCTATGGCTACACCTTC. Encoded protein: CASSYRDRAAYGYTF.

The sample holds one count of this clone. The chain carries TRBV11-2 and TRBJ1-2; 8 positions agree with TRBD1. CDR1 and CDR2 from the germline V gene are SGHAT and FQNNGV. This CDR3 is 15 amino acids long. V lost 5 bases, J lost 4 bases, and 9 bases stayed unmatched. As DNA, the CDR3 is TGTGCCAGCAGCACTTCCCCAGGGGGCGGCTATGGCTACACCTTC. Protein product: CASSTSPGGGYGYTF.

V usage is TRBV6-4 and J usage is TRBJ1-2; 9 bases match TRBD1. Germline CDR1 reads MRHNA; CDR2 reads SNTAGT. CDR3 size: 13 residues. After removal of 6 bases from V and 5 bases from J, the junction contained 4 bases not matched to a gene. The CDR3 bases are TGTGCCAGCAGCAAGGACAGGGGTTATGGCTACACCTTC. It codes for CASSKDRGYGYTF.

This clone was counted only a few times. The rearrangement uses TRBV18 and TRBJ1-4; D gene uncertain. Trimming cost V 2 bases and J 5 bases, with 12 bases left between them. The CDR3 spans 15 residues. Germline CDR1 is KGHSH and CDR2 is LQKENI. The CDR3 DNA sequence: TGTGCCAGCTCACCAACGAAGGACTCGAATGAAAAACTGTTTTTT. Protein product: CASSPTKDSNEKLFF.